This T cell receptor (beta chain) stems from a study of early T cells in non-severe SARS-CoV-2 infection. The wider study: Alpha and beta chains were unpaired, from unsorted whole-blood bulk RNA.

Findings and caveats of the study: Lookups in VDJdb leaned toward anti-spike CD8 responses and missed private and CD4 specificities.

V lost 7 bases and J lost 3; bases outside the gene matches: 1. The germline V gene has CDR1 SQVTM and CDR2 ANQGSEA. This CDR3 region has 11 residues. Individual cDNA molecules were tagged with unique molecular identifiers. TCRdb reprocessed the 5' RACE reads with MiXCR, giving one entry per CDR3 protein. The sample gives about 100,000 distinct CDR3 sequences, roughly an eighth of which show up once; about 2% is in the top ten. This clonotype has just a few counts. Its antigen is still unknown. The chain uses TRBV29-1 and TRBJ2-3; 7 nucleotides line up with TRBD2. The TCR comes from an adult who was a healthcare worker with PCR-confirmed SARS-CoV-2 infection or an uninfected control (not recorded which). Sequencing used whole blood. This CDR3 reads CSAGRTDTQYF. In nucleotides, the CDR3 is TGCAGCGCCGGGAGGACAGATACGCAGTATTTT.